This T cell receptor (beta chain) is from a study of type 1 and type 2 diabetes patients. Study-wide background: Donors were type 1 diabetes, type 2 diabetes, or nondiabetic controls. From PBMCs, CD4+ and CD8+ T cells were isolated by magnetic microbeads. A total of 15 million to 20 million paired-end reads came from the whole study.

PCR was run on genomic DNA. Multiplex PCR with 30 forward and 13 reverse primers amplified the TCR beta CDR3. TCRdb reanalysed the multiplex PCR reads using MiXCR and keeps one entry per CDR3 protein. The sample yields 250,000 or so distinct CDR3 sequences, over 45% seen once. The V end was cut by 1 base, the J end by 5 bases, with 8 bases between. Looked up from germline, CDR1 is LNHNV and CDR2 is YYDKDF (reference sequence). The CDR3 spans 14 residues. A single count supports this clonotype. The gene calls are TRBV15 and TRBJ1-4; unclear D gene. Sequenced input: peripheral blood mononuclear cells (PBMCs). The clonotype was recovered from a man between 18 and 29 years old with type 2 diabetes. This CDR3 reads CATSRVFGNEKLFF. The CDR3 DNA reads TGTGCCACCAGCAGAGTGTTTGGGAATGAAAAACTGTTTTTT.